This is a list of T cell receptor beta chains from one sample in a study of blood T cell repertoires in COVID-19. Sequenced by immunoSEQ multiplex PCR; TCRdb stores in-frame clones only, minus some. The sample comprises approximately 250,000 clones, roughly 80% of which are singletons, and under 4.5% rests with the top ten. The specimen sequenced was PBMCs or T cells enriched from blood (not recorded which). These receptors were taken from a man between 25 and 39 years old with acute COVID-19. Each CDR3 is given with its conserved first and last residue. D genes are given only for firm matches. Some rows have no size entry. The others give once, few or many, or a class for an expanded clone.

clone size	D gene	V gene	J gene	CDR3 DNA	CDR3 protein
few	NA	TRBV9	TRBJ1-6	TGTGCCAGCAGCGTAGCTGCGGAGTCTAATTCACCCCTCCACTTT	CASSVAAESNSPLHF
NA	NA	TRBV24-1	TRBJ1-1	TGTGCCACCAGGGACAGCCCAATGAACACTGAAGCTTTCTTT	CATRDSPMNTEAFF
NA	TRBD1	TRBV5-4	TRBJ1-2	TGTGCCAGCAGTCGACAGGGCTTAGAGGGCTACACCTTC	CASSRQGLEGYTF
NA	TRBD1	TRBV5-4	TRBJ2-2	TGTGCCAGCAGCGGGAGGACAGGGGACACCGGGGAGCTGTTTTTT	CASSGRTGDTGELFF
NA	NA	TRBV15	TRBJ1-6	TGTGCCACCAGCCAAAACAGGGATTCACCCCTCCACTTT	CATSQNRDSPLHF
few	NA	TRBV6-5	TRBJ1-5	TGTGCCACTGTTCTTCGTAGCAATCAGCCCCAGCATTTT	CATVLRSNQPQHF
NA	TRBD1	TRBV9	TRBJ2-5	TGTGCCAGCAGCGCATGGGGACAGCAAGAGACCCAGTACTTC	CASSAWGQQETQYF
NA	NA	TRBV3-1/TRBV3-2	TRBJ1-2	TGTGCCAGCAGCGCGCGAGACACACACTATGGCTACACCTTC	CASSARDTHYGYTF
few	TRBD2	TRBV6-4	TRBJ2-5	TGTGCCAGCAGTGAGCGGGCGGGAGGCCAAGAGACCCAGTACTTC	CASSERAGGQETQYF
NA	NA	TRBV2	TRBJ1-6	TGTGCCAGCAGCCGAGACGGGAATTCACCCCTCCACTTT	CASSRDGNSPLHF
many	NA	TRBV27	TRBJ2-1	TGTGCCAGCAGTTCCGGACAGGGACTAACCTACAATGAGCAGTTCTTC	CASSSGQGLTYNEQFF
NA	NA	TRBV7-2	TRBJ1-1	TGTGCCAGCAGCCCCCATGGGGGGGGCACTGAAGCTTTCTTT	CASSPHGGGTEAFF
NA	NA	TRBV6-2/TRBV6-3	TRBJ1-1	TGTGCCAGCAGTTACGGGGGGATGGCTGAAGCTTTCTTT	CASSYGGMAEAFF
NA	NA	TRBV5-6	TRBJ2-5	TGTGCCAGCAGCCCAAGACTCCAAGAGACCCAGTACTTC	CASSPRLQETQYF
once	TRBD1	TRBV27	TRBJ1-3	TGTGCCAGCAGTTTCACGGGACAGGCGTTAAACACCATATATTTT	CASSFTGQALNTIYF
NA	NA	TRBV5-6	TRBJ2-3	TGTGCCAGCAGCTCCGACTACACCACAGATACGCAGTATTTT	CASSSDYTTDTQYF
NA	NA	TRBV3-1/TRBV3-2	TRBJ2-2	TGTGCCAGCAGCCAAGACCAGGTGCACACCGGGGAGCTGTTTTTT	CASSQDQVHTGELFF
once	NA	TRBV28	TRBJ1-2	TGTGCCAGCAGTCCCGCCGCCAGCTATGGCTACACCTTC	CASSPAASYGYTF
NA	NA	TRBV10-1	TRBJ1-6	TGCGCCAGCAGTGAGTCCCGGTACTCACCCCTCCACTTT	CASSESRYSPLHF
once	NA	TRBV19	TRBJ2-3	TGTGCCAGTAGTATAGATCTTATCACAGATACGCAGTATTTT	CASSIDLITDTQYF
NA	TRBD1	TRBV4-1	TRBJ1-4	TGCGCCAGCAGCACTACCGGGACAGGGAATGAAAAACTGTTTTTT	CASSTTGTGNEKLFF
few	TRBD1	TRBV4-2	TRBJ1-2	TGTGCCAGCAGCCAAGAGGGGGGACAGGGATTGGGCTACACCTTC	CASSQEGGQGLGYTF
NA	TRBD1	TRBV7-2	TRBJ1-2	TGTGCCAGCAGCTTAGCGACAGGGTATGGCTACACCTTC	CASSLATGYGYTF
NA	TRBD2	TRBV27	TRBJ2-2	TGTGCCAGCACGCGGCTAGCGGGGGGGGGCACCGGGGAGCTGTTTTTT	CASTRLAGGGTGELFF
few	NA	TRBV27	TRBJ2-2	TGTGCCAGCAGCTCCTCCGGCACCGGGGAGCTGTTTTTT	CASSSSGTGELFF
once	TRBD1	TRBV11-2	TRBJ1-4	TGTGCCAGCAGCTTAGACGGGGGCAGGGGGCGCTTATCTAATGAAAAACTGTTTTTT	CASSLDGGRGRLSNEKLFF
NA	NA	TRBV5-4	TRBJ2-3	TGTGCCAGCAGCTTGGCAGGGAGCACAGATACGCAGTATTTT	CASSLAGSTDTQYF
NA	NA	TRBV4-2	TRBJ1-4	TGTGCCAGCAGCCCTACCGGGGGGGGTGAAAAACTGTTTTTT	CASSPTGGGEKLFF
NA	NA	TRBV9	TRBJ2-3	TGTGCCAGCAGCGTAGGAGTAGCGGTGTCCCCCCGGTATTTT	CASSVGVAVSPRYF
NA	NA	TRBV10-3	TRBJ1-3	TGTGCCATCAGTGAAGGGACAAATGGAAACACCATATATTTT	CAISEGTNGNTIYF
NA	TRBD1	TRBV2	TRBJ1-5	TGTGCCAGCAGATTAGGACAGGGCCGCGGCAATCAGCCCCAGCATTTT	CASRLGQGRGNQPQHF
NA	NA	TRBV4-1	TRBJ2-1	TGCGCCAGCAGCGACCCGGGGGGCTCTTACAATGAGCAGTTCTTC	CASSDPGGSYNEQFF
NA	TRBD1	TRBV4-2	TRBJ1-2	TGTGCCAGCAGCCAAGGGGGACAGGAAGGCTACACCTTC	CASSQGGQEGYTF
NA	NA	TRBV24-1	TRBJ1-2	TGTGCCACCAGTCCGGGACATTATGGCTACACCTTC	CATSPGHYGYTF
NA	TRBD1	TRBV19	TRBJ1-2	TGTGCCAGTAGTAGACCGGGACAGGGTAACTATGGCTACACCTTC	CASSRPGQGNYGYTF
NA	NA	TRBV4-2	TRBJ2-3	TGTGCCAGCAGCCAAGTACCACCCAGTAGGGCCCCCGGAGGCACGCAGTATTTT	CASSQVPPSRAPGGTQYF
NA	NA	TRBV11-2	TRBJ1-2	TGTGCCAGCAGCTCCAACAGGGTCTATGGCTACACCTTC	CASSSNRVYGYTF
few	TRBD2	TRBV5-4	TRBJ2-1	TGTGCCAGCAGCTTGACGGGAGGGAGTAATGAGCAGTTCTTC	CASSLTGGSNEQFF
few	NA	TRBV7-6	TRBJ2-5	TGTGCCAGCAGCTTAGGGGGGGGCTTCGGTAGGGAGACCCAGTACTTC	CASSLGGGFGRETQYF
NA	TRBD1	TRBV2	TRBJ1-6	TGTGCCAGCAGTCGACAGGGGGTGAGCTCCTATAATTCACCCCTCCACTTT	CASSRQGVSSYNSPLHF
NA	TRBD1	TRBV28	TRBJ1-1	TGTGCCAGCGGCAGGGGGCAAGCTGAAGCTTTCTTT	CASGRGQAEAFF
NA	NA	TRBV19	TRBJ1-2	TGTGCCAGTAGTTTCGACAGAACCTATGGCTACACCTTC	CASSFDRTYGYTF
NA	NA	TRBV19	TRBJ1-1	TGTGCCAGTAGTATACCGACAAGACAGGATGAAGCTTTCTTT	CASSIPTRQDEAFF
NA	NA	TRBV4-3	TRBJ1-2	TGCGCCAGCAGCCAAGTCTCAGGGAACTATGGCTACACCTTC	CASSQVSGNYGYTF
NA	TRBD2	TRBV7-2	TRBJ2-1	TGTGCCAGCAGCCCCGGGACTAGCGGGACGATCTTC	CASSPGTSGTIF
NA	TRBD1	TRBV6-5	TRBJ1-3	TGTGCCAGCAGTCCTACAGGGGGCTCTGGAAACACCATATATTTT	CASSPTGGSGNTIYF
once	NA	TRBV5-1	TRBJ2-5	TGCGCCAGCAGCCGGACAGACCAAGAGACCCAGTACTTC	CASSRTDQETQYF
NA	NA	TRBV27	TRBJ1-3	TGTGCCAGCAGTAGGACAGTAGGAAACACCATATATTTT	CASSRTVGNTIYF
NA	NA	TRBV6-5	TRBJ1-6	TGTGCCAGCAGCTACGCGGTGGATTCACCCCTCCACTTT	CASSYAVDSPLHF
NA	TRBD1	TRBV25-1	TRBJ1-6	TGTGCCAGCAGTGAATTGGGGACAGGGGTCTCACCCCTCCACTTT	CASSELGTGVSPLHF
few	NA	TRBV9	TRBJ2-3	TGTGCCAGCAGCACCGGGACTGCGAGCACAGATACGCAGTATTTT	CASSTGTASTDTQYF
NA	TRBD1	TRBV3-1/TRBV3-2	TRBJ1-2	TGTGCCAGCAGCCTCACCGCACCGGCCGGGACAGGGGGCGCAGGGTATGGCTACACCTTC	CASSLTAPAGTGGAGYGYTF
NA	NA	TRBV4-2	TRBJ1-2	TGTGCCAGCAGCCAAGATTTACAGGGATTTGACTATGGCTACACCTTC	CASSQDLQGFDYGYTF
few	NA	TRBV7-9	TRBJ2-5	TGTGCCAGCAGCTTAGCGCAGGGAGAGACCCAGTACTTC	CASSLAQGETQYF